Sequencing of this TCR beta chain was carried out in a study of shared clonotypes between healthy human individuals (TCRdb year 2020). Describing the broader study: A couple of women and a few men aged 18 to 49 years were included in the cohort. The study deeply sequenced blood TCR repertoires of about five healthy adults to estimate repertoire size and the extent of clonotype sharing between individuals. For each donor, CD4 naive and CD4 memory were each given three plates, CD8 naive was given two plates, and CD8 memory was given one plate. Each donor's leukapheresis produced roughly between roughly 0.9 and 9 billion PBMCs. Different laboratories and diverse techniques were used to prepare libraries and sequence TCR repertoires, to increase sequencing depth and limit assay-specific biases. The paper as a whole reports these results and caveats: Clonotypes shared by all four sorted-subset donors showed higher generation probabilities than non-shared clonotypes. Because the study included a small number of donors, the genetic and exposure-history diversity represented was limited. Sharing across a few donors was observed for roughly 5.4% of naive CD4, 3.5% of naive CD8, around 2.5% of memory CD4, and 0.4% of memory CD8 clonotypes. Pairwise subsampling led to the expectation that sequencing depth would affect the degree of clonotype sharing among donors. Naive subsets generally had larger estimated clonotype richness than memory subsets. Incomplete sequencing was indicated by rarefaction of sorted-subset datasets, despite the large sequencing depth. Sampling was limited to blood, and TCR repertoires in tissue likely differ from TCR repertoires in blood.

Healthy HIV-negative adults with no recently reported acute infections or vaccinations were included as donors. Only Caucasian adults living in Nashville, Tennessee, USA were represented among the donors. CD4+ T cells were enriched by magnetic negative selection, after which naive cells were positively selected on CD45RA and the negative fraction was taken as the memory subset. After blood collection by leukapheresis, PBMCs were isolated using Ficoll-Histopaque density gradient centrifugation and then cryopreserved in the vapor phase of liquid nitrogen. Analytical flow cytometry was used to check the purity and quantity of each magnetically sorted T cell population. Each sorted fraction had its genomic DNA isolated and then quantified by UV absorbance on a Nanodrop 2000c. Turning to this clone: What antigen it recognizes has not been identified. The record has no base qualities; no much larger clone is one base away.

Using the deep immunoSEQ assay, multiplex PCR amplified TCR CDR3 regions from genomic DNA. For each cell subset, the extracted genomic DNA was distributed evenly across all wells of several immunoSEQ 96-well plates, and each plate served as one replicate. Each replicate PCR for sorted subsets received around 210 ng genomic DNA, equal to tens of thousands of T cell genomes. Purified libraries were measured with a Qubit 3.0 fluorometer, size-checked on a Bioanalyzer 2100, and measured again with the KAPA Library Quantification kit. A separate single-read 150-cycle Illumina NextSeq 550 flow cell was used to sequence each immunoSEQ 96-well plate. The authors' analysis ran thus. Because the immunoSEQ output included only junctional sequences and no quality scores, the filtering could not be the same as the filtering used for full-length reads. To assign V/J genes and CDR3, sequences were annotated against IMGT germline references using PyIR, a Python wrapper for IgBLAST v1.9. Any read was removed if the V/J assignment was weak (E-value above 1e-6), the CDR3 was missing, or the read contained stop codons, out-of-frame junctions, or ambiguous translated residues. V3J clonotypes were defined as sequences sharing an identical inferred V gene, J gene, and CDR3 amino acid sequence. Percentage overlap between repertoires was computed as shared unique clonotypes divided by the size of the smaller repertoire. Richness of each repertoire was evaluated using RTK rarefaction, the Chao1 estimator, and Recon v2.1 estimates of unobserved clonotypes. Generation probabilities were computed with OLGA for all TCRbeta clonotypes obtained by the gDNA method from a handful of donors. The clones in this table, taken by TCRdb from immuneACCESS, are in-frame only. Not every clone is retained; where verified, under half of the shortfall comes from an unresolved V gene, and the cause of the rest is unknown. V and J calls and clone size are as listed in that table; D and trimming were resolved from the DNA. In this sample the table shows 2 million to 3 million clones, approximately 94% of which occur a single time. The ten largest clones capture approximately 0.35% of the sample.

Per the germline V gene, SGDLS is the CDR1 and YYNGEE is the CDR2. The cysteine opens and the phenylalanine closes a CDR3 of 13 amino acids. Only CDR3 DNA remains: 39 bases, in frame from the first base. V loses 4 bases of germline sequence and J loses 3 bases, and the interval between the two ends is 9 bases. The receptor was isolated from a man aged 18 to 30 in good health. Some clones in this sample may be carry-over from other donors' samples. The sample taken for sequencing was naive CD4+ T cells from PBMCs. According to the study, the label for this sample's cell subset or site signals: CD45RA+ positively selected. The sequence joins TRBV9 to TRBJ2-3, with the identity of the D gene unclear. The sequenced DNA is TGTGCCAGCAGCACCCTAGGGACAGATACGCAGTATTTT. It translates as CASSTLGTDTQYF.